This T cell receptor (beta chain) is from a study of T cells in Graves' hyperthyroidism and ophthalmopathy. Aged 18 to 65, the patients had hyperthyroidism that was newly diagnosed and had lasted under 2 months. Thyroid ultrasound, orbital computed tomography, clinical symptoms, and serum thyroxine and TRAb underpinned diagnoses. Extraction of PBMCs used 8.5 to 10 ml of fresh peripheral blood. This clonotype was recorded many times. Its antigen is not identified. CDR3 length: 15 residues. CDR1 and CDR2 from the germline V gene are DFQATT and SNEGSKA (reference sequence). V shed 5 bases and J 1 base; nucleotides not matched to a gene: 6. General study findings and limits: Most thyroid-expanded clonotypes above 0.001 were also found in blood.

The CDR3 regions of TCR beta were amplified from RNA transcripts. RT-PCR in the first round (using the HTBI primer set) targeted the TCR CDR3. One entry per CDR3 protein, called by TCRdb with MiXCR from the multiplex PCR reads. The data show fewer than 400,000 distinct CDR3 sequences, around 16% seen once. V is TRBV20-1 and J is TRBJ2-3; TRBD2 matches at 10 bases. The sequenced sample consisted of blood. The clonotype comes from a man aged 25-45 years with Graves' hyperthyroidism. The CDR3 spells CSAVPLAGRTDTQYF. CDR3 sequence (DNA): TGCAGTGCTGTACCACTAGCGGGGCGCACAGATACGCAGTATTTT.